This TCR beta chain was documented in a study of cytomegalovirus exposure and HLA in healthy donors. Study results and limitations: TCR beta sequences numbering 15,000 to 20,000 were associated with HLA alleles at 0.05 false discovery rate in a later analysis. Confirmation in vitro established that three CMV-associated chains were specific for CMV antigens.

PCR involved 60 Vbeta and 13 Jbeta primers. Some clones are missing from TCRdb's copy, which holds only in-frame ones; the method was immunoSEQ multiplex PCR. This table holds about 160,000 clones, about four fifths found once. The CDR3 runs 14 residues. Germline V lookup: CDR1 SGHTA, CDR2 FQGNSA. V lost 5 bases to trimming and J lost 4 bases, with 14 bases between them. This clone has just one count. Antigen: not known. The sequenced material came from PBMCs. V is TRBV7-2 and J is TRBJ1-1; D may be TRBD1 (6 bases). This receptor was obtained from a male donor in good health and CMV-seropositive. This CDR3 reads CASSQRQGSTEAFF. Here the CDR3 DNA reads TGTGCCAGCAGCCAGCGGCAGGGGAGCACTGAAGCTTTCTTT.